This TCR beta chain appears in the sequencing data of a study of identical twins. The length of the CDR3 is 13 residues. With 7 bases removed from V and 2 bases from J, the gap between germline ends came to 10 bases. Germline CDR1 and CDR2: SGHTA and FQGTGA. This clonotype was counted between two and nine times. MiXCR, applied by TCRdb to the 5' RACE reads, yields one record per CDR3 protein. Of about 220,000 distinct CDR3 sequences in the sample, 6.5% were seen once. These data were also filed under a second study, of T cells expressing NK-cell markers.

The chain recombines TRBV7-3 with TRBJ2-3; a possible D gene is TRBD2 (5 bases). The sequence came from a woman between 18 and 30 years old in good health. Input material: CD8+ T cells sorted from blood. The CDR3 protein is CASNGGFTDTQYF. The CDR3 bases are TGTGCCAGCAATGGCGGGTTCACAGATACGCAGTATTTT.